This T cell receptor (beta chain) was observed in a study of T cell repertoires and HLA-DP antigens (dated by TCRdb to about 2018). Regarding the study in general: The study used an in vitro model of CD4+ T cell alloreactivity in which transduced HeLa cells presented allogeneic HLA-DP. Of the three donors, two were male and one was female, and their ages ranged from the 18-to-29 age band up to the 60-to-69 age band. Compared with self, one alloantigen differed at one amino acid in the peptide-binding groove and the other differed at ten to eleven, modelling structurally similar versus dissimilar alloantigens. An average DNA input of about 0.2 ug was used for sorted CD137+CD4+ samples, compared with approximately 1.3 ug for pre-culture CD4+ samples.

The CDR3 goes from the cysteine to the phenylalanine over 11 residues. The entry retains the CDR3 DNA only, 33 bases that are in frame from base 1. V is cut back by 7 bases and J by 3 bases, with 2 bases in the junction unmatched. Taken from the germline V gene (reference sequence), the CDR1 and CDR2 loops are DFQATT and SNEGSKA. For this clone: Its antigen is not yet known. No per-base quality is available; no much larger clone lies one base away.

The immunoSEQ multiplex PCR, with forward primers for 54 TRBV segments and reverse primers for 13 TRBJ segments, was used to amplify TCRB CDR3 regions. Pre-culture CD4+ samples were sequenced at deep resolution, targeting 200,000 or so T cell genomes. Sequencing of amplicons was performed on an Illumina HiSeq System, and 87 bp reads covering the CDR3 were generated. On the study's bioinformatics: PCR and sequencing errors in the reads were corrected, and CDR3 regions were defined by aligning to IMGT reference sequences. Synthetic template pools were used to estimate counts of templates and unique rearrangements. Clonality was computed by subtracting Pielou's evenness from 1. Richness was estimated with the Daley-Smith estimator. Morisita's index was used to measure repertoire overlap. Clones present in cultured samples but not detected in the pre-culture repertoire of the same donor were defined as low-abundance clones. TCRdb mirrors the immuneACCESS table, restricted to in-frame sequences. Some clones are absent from its copies; in checked studies, under half trace to an unresolved V gene, and the reason for the others is unknown. Clone size and the V and J calls come from that table; the DNA yielded D and trimming. The sample table holds around 100,000 clones, of which about 91% were seen once. More than 0.25% of the sample comes from the top ten.

Magnetic bead negative selection was used to isolate untouched CD4+ T cells from Ficoll-separated PBMC, with purity averaging approximately 98%. Magnetic beads were used to isolate untouched CD4+ T cells from Ficoll-separated PBMC, giving approximately 98% purity with negligible CD8+ contamination. Donors were three healthy blood donors whose buffy coats supplied peripheral blood mononuclear cells. Each of the three donors was CMV seronegative. The DNeasy Blood & Tissue Kit was used for extraction of genomic DNA. TCRB sequencing was performed on genomic DNA from sorted CD137+CD4+ cells and pre-culture CD4+ baseline samples from each subject. Study-level results and caveats: Clonality of sorted CD137+ cells was similar against both alloantigens (approximately 0.39) and much higher than in pre-culture samples (approximately 0.04). Clones undetected before culture had an average cumulative frequency of roughly 35% against one allele versus 50.6% against the other. Naive and memory CD4+ repertoires were not analysed separately. The study was limited by having only three donors, by relying on a non-physiological HeLa antigen-presenting system, and by using total CD4+ responder cells.

This TCR was sampled from a woman between 18 and 29 years old in good health and CMV-seronegative. This chain is built from TRBV20-1 and TRBJ1-2, with 7 bases matching TRBD1. Material for sequencing was CD4+ T cells from PBMCs. The bases are TGCAGTGAAGGGACAGACTATGGCTACACCTTC. It codes for CSEGTDYGYTF.